This TCR beta chain came from a study of cytomegalovirus exposure and HLA in healthy donors. The germline V gene encodes CDR1 SNHLY and CDR2 FYNNEI. V was cut by 1 base and J by 0 bases, with 11 bases left in between. This CDR3 comprises 16 residues. PCR involved 60 Vbeta and 13 Jbeta primers. Sequenced by immunoSEQ multiplex PCR; TCRdb stores in-frame clones only, minus some. The table lists some 200,000 clones, 81% of them singletons, with 3.8% in the top ten. Sequences were obtained from PBMCs. The source is a man aged 45 to 65 in good health and CMV-seronegative. V is TRBV2 and J is TRBJ2-3; TRBD2 might be the D (6 bases). CDR3 loop: CASSEGDLTSTDTQYF. The CDR3 nucleotides are TGTGCCAGCAGTGAAGGGGACTTAACTAGCACAGATACGCAGTATTTT.